This T cell receptor beta chain derives from a study of blood T cell repertoires in COVID-19. Study details: Acute and convalescent COVID-19 samples came from the United States, Italy and Spain. Sources were T cells, B-cell-depleted T cells, or PBMCs; the material itself was cDNA or gDNA.

Under the authors' procedure: Using reference gene primer amplification, nucleated cell counts were estimated. Method: immunoSEQ multiplex PCR; TCRdb's copy keeps in-frame clones and lacks some. V and J calls and clone size are given by that table; D and trimming were obtained from the DNA. Of roughly 160,000 clones in the sample, 82% were seen once. The count of this clone is one. Trimming cost V 3 bases and J 3 bases; bases outside gene matches: 5. Germline V gene data show CDR1 as MNHNS and CDR2 as SASEGT. The CDR3 is 15 residues long. The chain recombines TRBV6-1 with TRBJ2-3, with 8 positions matching TRBD2. Sequenced input: peripheral blood. The clonotype comes from a woman of 80 years or more with active or convalescent COVID-19. The CDR3 nucleotides are TGTGCCAGCAGTGAGTCGCCGGGGGGGACAGATACGCAGTATTTT. Amino acid sequence: CASSESPGGTDTQYF.